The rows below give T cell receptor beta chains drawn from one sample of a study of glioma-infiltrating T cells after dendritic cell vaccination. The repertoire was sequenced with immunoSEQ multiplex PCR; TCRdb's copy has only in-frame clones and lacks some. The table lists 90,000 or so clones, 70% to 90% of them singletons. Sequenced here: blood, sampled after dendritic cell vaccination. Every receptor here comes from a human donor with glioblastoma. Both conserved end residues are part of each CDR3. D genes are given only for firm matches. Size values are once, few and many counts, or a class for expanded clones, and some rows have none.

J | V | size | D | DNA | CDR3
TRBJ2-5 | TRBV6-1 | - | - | TGTGCCAGCAGTGAAAATCGTAGTCCCGAGACCCAGTACTTC | CASSENRSPETQYF
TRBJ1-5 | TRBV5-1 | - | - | TGCGCCAGCAGTGACTCGGGGGATCAGCCCCAGCATTTT | CASSDSGDQPQHF
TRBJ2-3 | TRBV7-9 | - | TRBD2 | TGTGCCAGCAGCTTATCCCCCGTCACTAGCGGCGGCGGGGTTACGCAGTATTTT | CASSLSPVTSGGGVTQYF
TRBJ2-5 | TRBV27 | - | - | TGTGCCAGCAGTTTATATGGCCTTAGGGGGTACCAAGAGACCCAGTACTTC | CASSLYGLRGYQETQYF
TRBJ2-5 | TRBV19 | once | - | TGTGCCAGTAGTAGGATCGGACTGGGGTACCAAGAGACCCAGTACTTC | CASSRIGLGYQETQYF
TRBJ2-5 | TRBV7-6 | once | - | TGTGCCAGCAGCCCTGGCCGTATTGGGGGCGTAGAGACCCAGTACTTC | CASSPGRIGGVETQYF
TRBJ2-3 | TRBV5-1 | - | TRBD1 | TGCGCCAGCAGCCCCGAACGGACAGGGGAGGCCACAGATACGCAGTATTTT | CASSPERTGEATDTQYF
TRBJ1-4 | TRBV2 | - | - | TGTGCCAGCAGCCTACAGAATAGTAATGAAAAACTGTTTTTT | CASSLQNSNEKLFF
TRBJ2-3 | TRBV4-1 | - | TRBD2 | TGCGCCAGCAGCCAAGGTTTTGGGACTAGCGGGAGCACAGATACGCAGTATTTT | CASSQGFGTSGSTDTQYF
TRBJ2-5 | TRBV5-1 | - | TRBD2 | TGCGCCAGCAGCTTGGGAAGTAGCGGGGGGTGGCAAGAGACCCAGTACTTC | CASSLGSSGGWQETQYF
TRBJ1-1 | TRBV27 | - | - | TGTGCCAGCAGTTTCCAGGCCTGGAACACTGAAGCTTTCTTT | CASSFQAWNTEAFF
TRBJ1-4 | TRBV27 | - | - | TGTGCCAGCAAGGTCCGACTTTCAACTAATGAAAAACTGTTTTTT | CASKVRLSTNEKLFF
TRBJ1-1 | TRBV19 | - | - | TGTGCCAGTAGTAGGGACACAGACACTGAAGCTTTCTTT | CASSRDTDTEAFF
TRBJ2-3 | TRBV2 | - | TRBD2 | TGTGCCAGCAGTGAATCGACTAGCGGGAGTACAGATACGCAGTATTTT | CASSESTSGSTDTQYF
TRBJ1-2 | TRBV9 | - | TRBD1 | TGTGCCAGCAGCGTAGGAGGGACAGGAAATTCAGCTAACTATGGCTACACCTTC | CASSVGGTGNSANYGYTF
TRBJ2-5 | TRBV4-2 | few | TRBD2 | TGTGCCAGCAGCCAGGAGCGGGAGGGCCCAGAGACCCAGTACTTC | CASSQEREGPETQYF
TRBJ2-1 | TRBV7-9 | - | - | TGTGCCAGCAGCTTCCCGGGCAATGAGCAGTTCTTC | CASSFPGNEQFF
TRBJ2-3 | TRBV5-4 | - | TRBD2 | TGTGCCAGCAGGGGGACTAGCGGGATTGGTACGCAGTATTTT | CASRGTSGIGTQYF
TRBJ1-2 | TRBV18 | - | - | TGTGCCAGCTCACCACCGGTCCGGGACTATGGCTACACCTTC | CASSPPVRDYGYTF
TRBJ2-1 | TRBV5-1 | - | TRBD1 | TGCGCCAGCAGCTTACGGACAGGGGAGAACAATGAGCAGTTCTTC | CASSLRTGENNEQFF
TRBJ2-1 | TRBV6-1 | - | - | TGTGCCAGCAGTGACCGTCAGATACCCTACAATGAGCAGTTCTTC | CASSDRQIPYNEQFF
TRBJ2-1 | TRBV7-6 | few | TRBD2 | TGTGCCAGCAGCACCGGGACTAGCGGGAGAGGGGAGCAGTTCTTC | CASSTGTSGRGEQFF
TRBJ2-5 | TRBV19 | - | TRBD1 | TGTGCCAGTCAAAGGGGGGATCGGGACAGGGGGCGAGAGACCCAGTACTTC | CASQRGDRDRGRETQYF
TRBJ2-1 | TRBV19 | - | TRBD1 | TGTGCCAGTAGTATAGATGCGGTTGCGTTACAGGGGGCCAACGATGAGCAGTTCTTC | CASSIDAVALQGANDEQFF
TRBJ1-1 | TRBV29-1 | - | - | TGCAGCGCCTCTGAGGCTGAAGCTTTCTTT | CSASEAEAFF
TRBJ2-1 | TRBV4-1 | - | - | TGCGCCAGCAGCCAAGATAATGACAATGAGCAGTTCTTC | CASSQDNDNEQFF
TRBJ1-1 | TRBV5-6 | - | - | TGTGCCAGCAGCTTTGGCACGAACACTGAAGCTTTCTTT | CASSFGTNTEAFF
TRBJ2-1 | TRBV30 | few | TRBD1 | TGTGCCTGGAGCCTACAGGGGAATGAGCAGTTCTTC | CAWSLQGNEQFF
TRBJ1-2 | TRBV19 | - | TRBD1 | TGTGCCAGTAGTATAGTGCCGGACAGGGTACTTTATGGCTACACCTTC | CASSIVPDRVLYGYTF
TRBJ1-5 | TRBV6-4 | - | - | TGTGCCAGCAGTGTAGACAGTGGGAATCAGCCCCAGCATTTT | CASSVDSGNQPQHF
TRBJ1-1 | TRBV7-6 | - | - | TGTGCCAGCAGCCCCATCGGGGGGGTGAACACTGAAGCTTTCTTT | CASSPIGGVNTEAFF
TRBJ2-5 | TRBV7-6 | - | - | TGTGCCAGCAGCTTAGCGGCAGGGGAAGAGACCCAGTACTTC | CASSLAAGEETQYF
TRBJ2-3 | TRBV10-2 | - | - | TGCGCCAGCAGCTACACAGATACGCAGTATTTT | CASSYTDTQYF
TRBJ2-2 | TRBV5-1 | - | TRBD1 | TGCGCCAGCAGTCAAAGGGGGCGCCGGAACACCGGGGAGCTGTTTTTT | CASSQRGRRNTGELFF
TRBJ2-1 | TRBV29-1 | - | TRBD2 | TGCAGCCCTCCCGGGGGGGGGTCCTACAATGAGCAGTTCTTC | CSPPGGGSYNEQFF
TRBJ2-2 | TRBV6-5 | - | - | TGTGCCAGCAGCGGAGCCGGGGAGCTGTTTTTT | CASSGAGELFF
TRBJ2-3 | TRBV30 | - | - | TGTGCCTGGAGCCGTAGGGGTCTCGGCACAGATACGCAGTATTTT | CAWSRRGLGTDTQYF
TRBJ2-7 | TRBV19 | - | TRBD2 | TGTGCCAGTAGTATATTGGCTAGCGGACAACAAGTCGAGCAGTACTTC | CASSILASGQQVEQYF
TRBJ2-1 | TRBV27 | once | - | TGTGCCAGCAGTTTATTAGATGAGCAGTTCTTC | CASSLLDEQFF
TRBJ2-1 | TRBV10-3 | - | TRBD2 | TGTGCCATCAGTGGTCAACTAGCGGGAGGGTTTAATGAGCAGTTCTTC | CAISGQLAGGFNEQFF
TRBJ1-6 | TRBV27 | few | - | TGTGCCAGCAGAGGCCCCGGGATTAATTCACCCCTCCACTTT | CASRGPGINSPLHF
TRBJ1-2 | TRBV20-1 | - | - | TGCAGTGCTAGAGACGACTATGGCTACACCTTC | CSARDDYGYTF
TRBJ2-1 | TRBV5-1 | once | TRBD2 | TGCGCCAGCAGCCTAGGCGCGGGGGGAGCCTACAATGAGCAGTTCTTC | CASSLGAGGAYNEQFF
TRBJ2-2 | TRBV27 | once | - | TGTGCCAGCAGTTTATGGGGGGTTCCCGGGGAGCTGTTTTTT | CASSLWGVPGELFF
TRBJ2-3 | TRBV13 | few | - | TGTGCCAGCAGCTTAGTCTCCTCTTTGGCGACTAGAGTCACAGATACGCAGTATTTT | CASSLVSSLATRVTDTQYF
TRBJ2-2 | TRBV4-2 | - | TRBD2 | TGTGCCAGCAGCCAAGGACTAGCGGGACGGACCGGGGAGCTGTTTTTT | CASSQGLAGRTGELFF
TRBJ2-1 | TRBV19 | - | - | TGTGCCAGTAGGGGGGCAGGGGGGCCACGTACAACTGAGCAGTTCTTC | CASRGAGGPRTTEQFF
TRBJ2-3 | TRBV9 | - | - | TGTGCCAGCAGCGTGAGGGCCGGGGGAGTTACAGATACGCAGTATTTT | CASSVRAGGVTDTQYF
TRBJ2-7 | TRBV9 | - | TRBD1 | TGTGCCAGCAGCCTCAGACAGGGGCTAAACGAGCAGTACTTC | CASSLRQGLNEQYF
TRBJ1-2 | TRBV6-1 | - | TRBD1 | TGTGCCAGCAGTGGGGGACAGAAACTCTATGGCTACACCTTC | CASSGGQKLYGYTF
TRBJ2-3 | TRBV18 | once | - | TGTGCCAGCTCATCCCGGTCCAGCACAGATACGCAGTATTTT | CASSSRSSTDTQYF
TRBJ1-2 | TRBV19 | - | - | TGTGCCAGTAAACAGCCTACGGGGGGCTACACCTTC | CASKQPTGGYTF
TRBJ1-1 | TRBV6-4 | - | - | TGTGCCAGCAGTGACTCGAGTCGGGGCACTGAAGCTTTCTTT | CASSDSSRGTEAFF
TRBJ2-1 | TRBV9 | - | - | TGTGCCAGCAGCCCCCTTCAGTACAATGAGCAGTTCTTC | CASSPLQYNEQFF
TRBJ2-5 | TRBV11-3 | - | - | TGTGCCAGCAGCTTAGGGAGGGTGGAGACCCAGTACTTC | CASSLGRVETQYF